The entry that follows covers one TCR beta chain sequence. Its binding antigen is unknown. Base-call qualities are not available, and no considerably larger clone is one nucleotide away. What the time point label conveys for this sample: patch test 2, 6 weeks after DPC sensitization. The intended sense of this specimen's treatment or condition label: therapeutic diphenylcyclopropenone sensitization with weekly scalp DPC. Blood at each patch-test visit was drawn before the patch test was applied. Eligible patients were aged 18 to 70, diagnosed with alopecia, deemed suitable for DPC therapy, and excluded if pregnant. Total RNA was isolated from unfractionated whole blood collected in Tempus Blood RNA tubes. The source of the sample is a study of human T cells and chemical hapten exposure listed by TCRdb under 2021. For the study in its entirety: For sensitization, 2% DPC in acetone was applied to a 2 cm by 2 cm area of upper inner arm skin. Throughout the study period of around 25 weeks, patients also received therapeutic DPC doses to the scalp every week. Patch testing was done on the upper back using Finn chambers containing 0.01% DPC, and results were scored after 6 days according to International Contact Dermatitis Research Group standards. The patient cohort, mostly female, included alopecia areata with under or over 50% scalp involvement, alopecia totalis and alopecia universalis. Libraries were pooled for sequencing, and per-sample TCR yields varied mainly because of small differences in library volumes within the pool. In alopecia patients, the study followed how the peripheral blood TCR repertoire changed in vivo over primary and secondary sensitization to diphenylcyclopropenone (DPC), a hapten. Blood samples were taken from patients before sensitization (week 0) and at 2, 6 and about 24 weeks after DPC sensitization. For TCR sequencing, blood came from some 31 alopecia patients at anywhere from one to four time points (pre-sensitization, 2, 6 and 24 weeks). On the study overall, not on this receptor specifically: The number of TCRs above 1 in 1000 frequency did not change with DPC sensitization; there was no evidence of global repertoire structure alterations. A positive correlation was found between the number of PT1 expanded TCRs and patch test score, with significance reached at thresholds 8, 16 and 32 but not 4. Repeated subsampling changed both the strength of the expansion versus patch-test correlation and the threshold at which that correlation became significant. Significantly more large CDR3 similarity clusters were formed by expanded TCRs than by pre-sensitization or healthy control sets, consistent with antigen-driven responses. Because all patients had alopecia, a presumed autoimmune disease, the immune response of the patients might differ from that of healthy individuals.

The library was produced with RACE. The listed sequencing device is NextSeq 500. Library preparation attached unique molecular identifiers to individual cDNA molecules for quantitative, reproducible TCR counting. Both TCR alpha and TCR beta chains were sequenced from each blood RNA sample. The paper's processing steps were these. The median number of TCRs per sample was over 85,000, ranging from roughly 20,000 to 700,000. V, J and CDR3 annotation of the TCR reads was carried out using the Decombinator software suite. For PS versus PT1 abundance plots, all samples were subsampled to the same number of TCRs (28,000). TCRs were defined as expanded if absent before sensitization and observed at least eight times at the 2-week time point. TCRdb reprocessed the public reads (quality trimming at Q25 with fastp, clone calling with MiXCR) and kept in-frame beta chains. One record per CDR3 amino acid sequence lists the most common genes and DNA. These V and J calls derive from TCRdb rather than the authors' analysis. Within this sample are roughly 54,000 distinct CDR3 sequences, with around 10% of them counted one time only. The ten largest make up over 1.5% of the sample.

Sequencing used whole blood, obtained in connection with sensitization to the hapten diphenylcyclopropenone (DPC). The receptor's source is a woman in her 50s with alopecia areata. Some clones in this sample may be carry-over from other donors' samples.

CDR3 sequence: CSARPTSGGPGTGELFF. In nucleotides, the sequence is TGCAGTGCTAGACCGACTAGCGGGGGGCCGGGCACCGGGGAGCTGTTTTTT. The sequence links TRBV20-1 to TRBJ2-2; 13 of the junction bases match TRBD2. Trimmed from V: 2 bases; trimmed from J: 4 bases; junction bases lacking a gene match: 7. Via the germline V gene (reference sequence), CDR1 is DFQATT and CDR2 SNEGSKA. The CDR3 starts with the cysteine, ends with the phenylalanine, and has 17 residues. Only the CDR3 part of the read is kept: 51 bases, read in frame from the first base.